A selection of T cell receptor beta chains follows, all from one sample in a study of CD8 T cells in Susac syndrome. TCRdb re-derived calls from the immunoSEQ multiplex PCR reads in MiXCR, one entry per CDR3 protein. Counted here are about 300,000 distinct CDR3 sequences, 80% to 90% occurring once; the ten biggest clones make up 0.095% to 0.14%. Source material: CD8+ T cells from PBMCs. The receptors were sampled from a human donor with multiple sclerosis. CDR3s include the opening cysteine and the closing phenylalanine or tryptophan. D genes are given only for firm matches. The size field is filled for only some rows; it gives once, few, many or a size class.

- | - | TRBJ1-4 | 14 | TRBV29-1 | TGCAGCGTTGTAGGCGGGGAAGAGGGTGAAAAACTGTTTTTT | CSVVGGEEGEKLFF
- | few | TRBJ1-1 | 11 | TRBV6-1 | TGTGCCAGCACTGACTACACTGAAGCTTTCTTT | CASTDYTEAFF
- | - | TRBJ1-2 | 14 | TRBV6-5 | TGTGCCAGCAGTTCGACAGGTCCTTTTTATGGCTACACCTTC | CASSSTGPFYGYTF
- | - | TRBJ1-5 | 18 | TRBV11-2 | TGTGCCAGCAGCCCTAACTCGGGGCATCTATATAGCAATCAGCCCCAGCATTTT | CASSPNSGHLYSNQPQHF
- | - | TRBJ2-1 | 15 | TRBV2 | TGTGCCAGCACCGACCTTAGCGTAAAGGATTCAGAGCAGTTCTTC | CASTDLSVKDSEQFF
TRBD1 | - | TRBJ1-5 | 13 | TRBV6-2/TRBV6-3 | TGTGCCAGCAACCAGGGGGTGGGCCAGCCCCAGCATTTT | CASNQGVGQPQHF
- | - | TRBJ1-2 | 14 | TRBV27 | TGTGCCAGCAGTTTATCAGGGGCGCGGAATGGCTACACCTTC | CASSLSGARNGYTF
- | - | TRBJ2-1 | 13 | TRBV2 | TGTGCCGCGCAGGGTCTGTCACACAATGAGCAGTTCTTC | CAAQGLSHNEQFF
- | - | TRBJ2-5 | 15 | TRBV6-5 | TGTGCCAGCAGCCATGAGGACGGGAGTCCGAAGACCCAGTACTTC | CASSHEDGSPKTQYF
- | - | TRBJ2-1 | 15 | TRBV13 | TGTGCCAGCAGCGGTTTGGGGGGCTCCTACAATGAGCAGTTCTTC | CASSGLGGSYNEQFF
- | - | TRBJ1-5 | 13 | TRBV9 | TGTGCCAGCAGCGTAGACGGTAATCAGCCCCAGCATTTT | CASSVDGNQPQHF
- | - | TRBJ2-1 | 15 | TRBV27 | TGTGCCAGCAGTTTAGTACGGGAGAGATACAATGAGCAGTTCTTC | CASSLVRERYNEQFF
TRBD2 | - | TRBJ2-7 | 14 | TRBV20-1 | TGCAGTGCTAGAGGGGGCGGGAGTTCCTACGAGCAGTACTTC | CSARGGGSSYEQYF
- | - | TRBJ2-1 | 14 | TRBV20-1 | TGCAGTGCTAGAGATGCAACTAGGAGCTATGAGCAGTTCTTC | CSARDATRSYEQFF
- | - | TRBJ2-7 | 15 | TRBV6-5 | TGTGCCAGCAGTCCCCCGACCGGGGCAAGGTACGAGCAGTACTTC | CASSPPTGARYEQYF
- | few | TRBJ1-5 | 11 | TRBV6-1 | TGTGCCAGCAGTGTTCATCAGCCCCAGCATTTT | CASSVHQPQHF
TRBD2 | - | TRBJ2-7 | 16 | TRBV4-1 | TGCGCCAGCAGCCCCCACGGAGAGCGGGAGAGGTACGAGCAGTACTTC | CASSPHGERERYEQYF
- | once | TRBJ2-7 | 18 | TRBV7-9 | TGTGCCAGCAGCTTAGCCACGACAGGGACTAGTTTCACCCACGAGCAGTACTTC | CASSLATTGTSFTHEQYF
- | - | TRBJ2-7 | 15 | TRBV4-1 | TGCGCCAGCAGCCCGGGGACTGCGCTTACCTACGAGCAGTACTTC | CASSPGTALTYEQYF
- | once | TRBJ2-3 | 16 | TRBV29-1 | TGCAGCGTTGAATTCCCTGAACTCATAACTTCAGATACGCAGTATTTT | CSVEFPELITSDTQYF
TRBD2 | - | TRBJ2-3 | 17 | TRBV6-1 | TGTGCCAGCAGTGTAGGAATAGCGGGAGCCCCCACAGATACGCAGTATTTT | CASSVGIAGAPTDTQYF
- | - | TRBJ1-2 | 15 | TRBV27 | TGTGCCAGCAGTTTAGCGCAGGGCGGGTACTATGGCTACACCTTC | CASSLAQGGYYGYTF
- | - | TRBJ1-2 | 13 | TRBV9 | TGTGCCAGCAGCGTAGTAGCGGGGGATGGCTACACCTTC | CASSVVAGDGYTF
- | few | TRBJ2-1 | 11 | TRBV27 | TGTGCCAGCAGTCGGTACAATGAGCAGTTCTTC | CASSRYNEQFF
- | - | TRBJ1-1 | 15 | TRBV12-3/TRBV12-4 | TGTGCCAGCAGTTTAACCCGGAGCGGGGCCCCCGAAGCTTTCTTT | CASSLTRSGAPEAFF
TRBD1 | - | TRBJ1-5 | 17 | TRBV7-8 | TGTGCCAGCAGCCACGACAGGGCGCTGAGCTTGAGGCAGCCCCAGCATTTT | CASSHDRALSLRQPQHF
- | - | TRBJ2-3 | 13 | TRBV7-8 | TGTGCCAGCAGCCGCGGTCGGAGTGATACGCAGTATTTT | CASSRGRSDTQYF
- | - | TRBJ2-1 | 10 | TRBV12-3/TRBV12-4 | TGTGCCAGCAACGGGTATGAGCAGTTCTTC | CASNGYEQFF
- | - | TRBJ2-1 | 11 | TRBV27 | TGTGCCAGCACCGGGGTTAGTGAGCAGTTCTTC | CASTGVSEQFF
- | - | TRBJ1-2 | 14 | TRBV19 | TGTGCCAGTAGAGGAATTGCGGCTAACTATGGCTACACCTTC | CASRGIAANYGYTF
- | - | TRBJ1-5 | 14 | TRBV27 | TGTGCCAGCAGCCCGGCTGGGAGGGGACAGCCCCAGCATTTT | CASSPAGRGQPQHF
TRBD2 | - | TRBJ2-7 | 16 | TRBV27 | TGTGCCAGCAGTTTCTCGGGACTAGCGGGCACCTACGAGCAGTACTTC | CASSFSGLAGTYEQYF
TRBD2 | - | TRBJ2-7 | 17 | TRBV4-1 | TGCGCCAGCAGCCAAGCTCTTAACCTAGCGGGAGCCTACGAGCAGTACTTC | CASSQALNLAGAYEQYF
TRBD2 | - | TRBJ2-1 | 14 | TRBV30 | TGTGCCTGGAAAGGACTAGGGTCTCACAATGAGCAGTTCTTC | CAWKGLGSHNEQFF
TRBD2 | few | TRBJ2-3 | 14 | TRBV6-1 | TGTGCCAGCAGTGAGGGACTAGCGGCAGATACGCAGTATTTT | CASSEGLAADTQYF
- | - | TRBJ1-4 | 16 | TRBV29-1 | TGCAGCGTTGAAGCGTCCAGGAGCAGCGGAATTGAAAAACTGTTTTTT | CSVEASRSSGIEKLFF
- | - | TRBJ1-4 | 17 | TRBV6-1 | TGTGCCAGCAGTGAAGCTCTAAGGAGGGCAACTAATGAAAAACTGTTTTTT | CASSEALRRATNEKLFF
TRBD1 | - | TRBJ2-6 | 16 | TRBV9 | TGTGCCTCAAGGGACAGGGAGGAGGCAGGGGCCAACGTCCTGACTTTC | CASRDREEAGANVLTF
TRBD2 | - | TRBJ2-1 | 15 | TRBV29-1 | TGCAGCGTTGTAGCGGGACTAGCGGTCTACAATGAGCAGTTCTTC | CSVVAGLAVYNEQFF
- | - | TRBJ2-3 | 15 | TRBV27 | TGTGCCAGCAGCGGACCGGGACATTTCACAGATACGCAGTATTTT | CASSGPGHFTDTQYF
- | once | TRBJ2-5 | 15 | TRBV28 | TGTGCCAGAAGTACCTCCGGGACTTTCCAAGAGACCCAGTACTTC | CARSTSGTFQETQYF
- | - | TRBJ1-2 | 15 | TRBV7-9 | TGTGCCAGCAGCCTAGCTGCAGGGAGAATAGAAGGCTACACCTTC | CASSLAAGRIEGYTF
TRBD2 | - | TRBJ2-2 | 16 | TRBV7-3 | TGTGCCAGCAGCTTAATAGCGGGAGGGCCCACCGGGGAGCTGTTTTTT | CASSLIAGGPTGELFF
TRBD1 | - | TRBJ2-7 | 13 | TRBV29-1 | TGCAGCGTTGAACGGGACAGTCCCCTCGAGCAGTACTTC | CSVERDSPLEQYF
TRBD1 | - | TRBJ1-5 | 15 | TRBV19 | TGTGCCAGTAGTATCGGGACAGGTCGTGATCAGCCCCAGCATTTT | CASSIGTGRDQPQHF
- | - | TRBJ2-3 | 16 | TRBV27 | TGTGCCAGCAGTTTACGGCCGATCTCTAGCACAGATACGCAGTATTTT | CASSLRPISSTDTQYF
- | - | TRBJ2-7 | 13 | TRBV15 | TGTGCCACCAGTTTGGACGTCTCCTACGAGCAGTACTTC | CATSLDVSYEQYF
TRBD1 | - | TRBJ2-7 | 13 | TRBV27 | TGTGCCAGCGGTCGGACAGGGATCTACGAGCAGTACTTC | CASGRTGIYEQYF
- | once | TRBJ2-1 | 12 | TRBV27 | TGTGCCAGCAGGGACACCTACAATGAGCAGTTCTTC | CASRDTYNEQFF
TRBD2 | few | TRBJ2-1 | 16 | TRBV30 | TGTGCCTGGAGTGAAATCGGGACTAGCGGGAGGGCTGAGCAGTTCTTC | CAWSEIGTSGRAEQFF
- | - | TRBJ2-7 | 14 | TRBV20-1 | TGCAGTGCCGTTGAGGGGGGGGTCTTCTACGAGCAGTACTTC | CSAVEGGVFYEQYF